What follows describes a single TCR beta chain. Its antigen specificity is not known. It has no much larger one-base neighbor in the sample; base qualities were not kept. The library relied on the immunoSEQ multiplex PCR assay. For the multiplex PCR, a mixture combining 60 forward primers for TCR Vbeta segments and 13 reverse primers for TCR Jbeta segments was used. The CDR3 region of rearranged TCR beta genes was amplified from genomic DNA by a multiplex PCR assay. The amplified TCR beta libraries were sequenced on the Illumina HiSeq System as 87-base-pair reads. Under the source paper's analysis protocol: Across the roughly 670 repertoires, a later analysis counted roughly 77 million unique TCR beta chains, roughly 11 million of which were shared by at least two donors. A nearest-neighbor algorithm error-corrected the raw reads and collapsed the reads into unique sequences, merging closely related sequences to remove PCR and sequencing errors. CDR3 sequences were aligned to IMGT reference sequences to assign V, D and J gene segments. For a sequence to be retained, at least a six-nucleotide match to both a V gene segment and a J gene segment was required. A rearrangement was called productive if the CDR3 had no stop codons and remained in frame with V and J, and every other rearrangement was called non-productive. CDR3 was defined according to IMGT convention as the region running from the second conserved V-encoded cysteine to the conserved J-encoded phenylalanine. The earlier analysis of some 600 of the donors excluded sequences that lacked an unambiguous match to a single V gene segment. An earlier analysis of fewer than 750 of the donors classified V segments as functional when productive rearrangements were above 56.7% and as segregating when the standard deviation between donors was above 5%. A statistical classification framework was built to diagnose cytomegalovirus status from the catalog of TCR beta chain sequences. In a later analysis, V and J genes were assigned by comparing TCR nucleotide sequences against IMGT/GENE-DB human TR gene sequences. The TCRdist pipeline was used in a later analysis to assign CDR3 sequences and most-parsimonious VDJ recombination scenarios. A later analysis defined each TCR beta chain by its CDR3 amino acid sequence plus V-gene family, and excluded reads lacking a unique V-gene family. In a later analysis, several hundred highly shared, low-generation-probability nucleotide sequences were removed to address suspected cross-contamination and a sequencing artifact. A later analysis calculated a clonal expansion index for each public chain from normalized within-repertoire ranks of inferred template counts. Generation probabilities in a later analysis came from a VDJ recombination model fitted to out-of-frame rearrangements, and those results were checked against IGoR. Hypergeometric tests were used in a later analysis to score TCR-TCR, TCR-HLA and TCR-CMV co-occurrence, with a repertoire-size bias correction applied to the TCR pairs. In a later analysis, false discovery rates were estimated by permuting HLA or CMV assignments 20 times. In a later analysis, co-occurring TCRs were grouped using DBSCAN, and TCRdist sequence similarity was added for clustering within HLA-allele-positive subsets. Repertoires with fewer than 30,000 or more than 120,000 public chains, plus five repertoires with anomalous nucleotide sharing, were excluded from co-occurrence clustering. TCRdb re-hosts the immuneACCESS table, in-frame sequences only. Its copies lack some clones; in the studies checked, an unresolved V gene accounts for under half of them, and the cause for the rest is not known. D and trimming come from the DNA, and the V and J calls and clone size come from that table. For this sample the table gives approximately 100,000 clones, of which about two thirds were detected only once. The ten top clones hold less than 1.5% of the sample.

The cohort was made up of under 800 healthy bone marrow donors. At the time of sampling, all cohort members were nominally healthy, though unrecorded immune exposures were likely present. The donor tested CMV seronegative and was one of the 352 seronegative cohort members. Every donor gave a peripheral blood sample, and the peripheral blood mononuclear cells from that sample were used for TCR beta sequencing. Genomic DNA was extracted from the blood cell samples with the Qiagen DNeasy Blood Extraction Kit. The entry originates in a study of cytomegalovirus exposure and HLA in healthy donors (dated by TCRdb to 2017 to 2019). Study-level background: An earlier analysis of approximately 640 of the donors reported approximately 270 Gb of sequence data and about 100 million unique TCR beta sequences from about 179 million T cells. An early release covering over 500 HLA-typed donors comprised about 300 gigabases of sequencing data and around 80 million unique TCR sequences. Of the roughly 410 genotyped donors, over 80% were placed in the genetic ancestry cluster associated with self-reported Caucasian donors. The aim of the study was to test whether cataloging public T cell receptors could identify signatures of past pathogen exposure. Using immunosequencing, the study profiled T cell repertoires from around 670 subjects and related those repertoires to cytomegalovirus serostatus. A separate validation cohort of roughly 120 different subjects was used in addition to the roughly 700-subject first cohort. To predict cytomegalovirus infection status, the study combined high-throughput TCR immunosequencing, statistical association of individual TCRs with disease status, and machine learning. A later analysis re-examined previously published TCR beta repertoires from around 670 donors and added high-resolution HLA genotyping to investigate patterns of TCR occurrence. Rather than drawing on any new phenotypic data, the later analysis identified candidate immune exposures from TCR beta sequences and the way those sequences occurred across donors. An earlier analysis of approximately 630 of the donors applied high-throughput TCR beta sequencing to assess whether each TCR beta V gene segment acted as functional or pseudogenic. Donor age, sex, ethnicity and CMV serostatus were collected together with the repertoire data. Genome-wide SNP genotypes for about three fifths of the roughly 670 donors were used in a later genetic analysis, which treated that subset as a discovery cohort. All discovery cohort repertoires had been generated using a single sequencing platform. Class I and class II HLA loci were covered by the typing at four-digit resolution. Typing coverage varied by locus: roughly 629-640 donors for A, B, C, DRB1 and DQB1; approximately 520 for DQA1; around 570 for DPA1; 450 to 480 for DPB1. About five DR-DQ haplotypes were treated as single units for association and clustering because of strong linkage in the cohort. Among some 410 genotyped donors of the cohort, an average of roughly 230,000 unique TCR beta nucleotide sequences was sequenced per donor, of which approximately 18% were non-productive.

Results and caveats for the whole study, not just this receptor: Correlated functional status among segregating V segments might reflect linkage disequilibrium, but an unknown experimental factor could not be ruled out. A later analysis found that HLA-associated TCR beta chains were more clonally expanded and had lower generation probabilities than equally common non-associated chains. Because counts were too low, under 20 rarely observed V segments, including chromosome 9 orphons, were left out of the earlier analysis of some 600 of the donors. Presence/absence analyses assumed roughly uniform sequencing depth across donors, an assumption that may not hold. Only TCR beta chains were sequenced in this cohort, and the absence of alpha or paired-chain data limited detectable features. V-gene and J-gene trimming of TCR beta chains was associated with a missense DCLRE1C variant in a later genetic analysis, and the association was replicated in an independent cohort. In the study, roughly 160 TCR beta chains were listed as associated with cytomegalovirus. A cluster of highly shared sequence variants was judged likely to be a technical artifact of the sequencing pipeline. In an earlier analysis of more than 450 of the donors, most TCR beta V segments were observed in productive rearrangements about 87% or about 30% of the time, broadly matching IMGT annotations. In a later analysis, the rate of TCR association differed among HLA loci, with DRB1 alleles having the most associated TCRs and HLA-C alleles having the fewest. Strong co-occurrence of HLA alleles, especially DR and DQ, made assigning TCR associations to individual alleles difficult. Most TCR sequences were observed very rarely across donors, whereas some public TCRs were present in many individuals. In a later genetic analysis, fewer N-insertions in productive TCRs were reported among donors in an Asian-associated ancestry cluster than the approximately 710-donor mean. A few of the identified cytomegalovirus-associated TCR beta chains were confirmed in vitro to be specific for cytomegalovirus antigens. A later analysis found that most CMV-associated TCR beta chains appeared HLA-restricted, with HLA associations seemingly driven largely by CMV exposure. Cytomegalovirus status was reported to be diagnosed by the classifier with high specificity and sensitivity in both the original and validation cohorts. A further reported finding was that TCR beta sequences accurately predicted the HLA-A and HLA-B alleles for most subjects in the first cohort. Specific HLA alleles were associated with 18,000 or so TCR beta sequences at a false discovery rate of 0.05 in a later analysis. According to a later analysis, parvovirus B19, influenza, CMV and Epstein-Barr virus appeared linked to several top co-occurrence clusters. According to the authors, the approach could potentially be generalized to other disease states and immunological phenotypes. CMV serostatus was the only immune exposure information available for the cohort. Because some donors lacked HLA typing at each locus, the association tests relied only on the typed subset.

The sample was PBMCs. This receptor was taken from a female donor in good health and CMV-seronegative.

The DNA sequence follows: TGTGCCAGCAGCTTAGGTTTGACAGGGGAGTATCACTATGGCTACACCTTC. Translation gives CASSLGLTGEYHYGYTF. The chain is encoded by TRBV7-9 joined to TRBJ1-2, with TRBD1 identical over 8 junction bases. Clipping removes 1 base from V and 3 bases from J, with 10 as the unmatched junction base count. From cysteine to phenylalanine, the CDR3 is 17 amino acids long. Of all the DNA, just the CDR3 is kept, 51 bases in frame from base 1. Looking up the germline V gene (reference sequence) yields CDR1 SEHNR and CDR2 FQNEAQ.